This TCR beta chain emerged from a study of technical replicates of blood from a few donors. This table comes from immunoSEQ multiplex PCR, and its TCRdb copy is limited to in-frame clones, with some not included. The sample holds 95,000 or so clones; around 95% are singletons and the top ten take around 0.3%. This CDR3 is built from 14 residues. Germline V gene sequence: CDR1 SGHRS, CDR2 YFSETQ. V gave up 3 bases and J gave up 4 bases; unmatched junction bases: 3. The V and J genes are TRBV5-1 and TRBJ2-3; TRBD1 agrees at 9 bases. The source is a human donor in good health. Input material: T cells isolated from PBMCs. CDR3: CASSSDRGADTQYF. CDR3 nucleotide sequence: TGCGCCAGCAGCTCGGACAGGGGCGCAGATACGCAGTATTTT.